At least ten counts were recorded for the clone carrying this TCR beta chain. Its target is unknown. The data derive from a study of T-cell reconstitution after alpha-beta-depleted transplantation in children. Study conclusions and caveats: T-cell counts and diversity were attributed mostly to newly produced T cells one year after transplant. Expanded graft clones numbering several hundred reportedly gave rise to alpha-beta T cells about two months after transplant. TCRbeta diversity was high at day 60 in some patients (a result of surviving recipient T cells and thymic progenitors).

Unique molecular identifiers were used in preparing the TCRbeta library. TCRdb independently ran MiXCR on the PCR reads; one entry per CDR3 protein. The sample has about 110,000 distinct CDR3 sequences; around 6.4% are singletons. The clonotype originates from a male patient between 2 and 10 years old who had a stem cell transplant for acute lymphoblastic leukemia, so the T cells may come from the graft donor. The material was PBMCs, mostly from graft donor cells, obtained 360 days after TCRalphabeta/CD19-depleted stem cell transplant.

The CDR3 loop reads CSARDPWTGRTGELFF. CDR3 coding DNA: TGCAGTGCTAGAGACCCTTGGACAGGGAGAACCGGGGAGCTGTTTTTT. This chain joins TRBV20-1 and TRBJ2-2, with 8 bases lining up with TRBD1. This CDR3 contains 16 residues. Germline loops: CDR1 DFQATT, CDR2 SNEGSKA (reference sequence). The V segment lost 0 bases and the J segment 5 bases; nucleotides outside the gene matches: 8.